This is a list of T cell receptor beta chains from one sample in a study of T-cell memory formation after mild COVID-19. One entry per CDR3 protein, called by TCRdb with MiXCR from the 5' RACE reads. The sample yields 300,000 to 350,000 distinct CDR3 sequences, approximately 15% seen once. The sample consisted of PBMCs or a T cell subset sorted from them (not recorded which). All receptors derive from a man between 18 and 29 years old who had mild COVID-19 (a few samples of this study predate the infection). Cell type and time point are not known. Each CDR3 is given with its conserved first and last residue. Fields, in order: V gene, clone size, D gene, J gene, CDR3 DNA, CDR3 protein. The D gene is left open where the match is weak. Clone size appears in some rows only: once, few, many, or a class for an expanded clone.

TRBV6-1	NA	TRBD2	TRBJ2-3	TGTGCCAGCAGTGAAGTAGCGGGGGTGGATACGCAGTATTTT	CASSEVAGVDTQYF
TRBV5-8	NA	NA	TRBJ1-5	TGTGCCAGCAGCTTGGTCGGTGATTTAAGAAATCAGCCCCAGCATTTT	CASSLVGDLRNQPQHF
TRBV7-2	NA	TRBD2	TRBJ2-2	TGTGCCAGCAGCTCTAGCGGGGGGCGCGGGGAGCTGTTTTTT	CASSSSGGRGELFF
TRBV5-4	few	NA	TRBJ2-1	TGTGCCAGCAGCATCTCCGGGACTTTAAATGAGCAGTTCTTC	CASSISGTLNEQFF
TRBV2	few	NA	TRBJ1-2	TGTGCCAGCACCACTCTCGCTTGGCAGAGCTTC	CASTTLAWQSF
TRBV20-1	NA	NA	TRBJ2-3	TGCAGTGCTAGAGACTCTCAGAGGGGGGATACGCAGTATTTT	CSARDSQRGDTQYF
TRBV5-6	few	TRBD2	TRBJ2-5	TGTGCCAGCAGGCGAGCGGGGTCAGAGACCCAGTACTTC	CASRRAGSETQYF
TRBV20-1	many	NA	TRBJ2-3	TGCAGTGCCACCTCTGACTCCGATACGCAGTATTTT	CSATSDSDTQYF
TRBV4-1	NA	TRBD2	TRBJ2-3	TGCGCCAGCAGCCAAGGACTAGCGGGCCTCGATACGCAGTATTTT	CASSQGLAGLDTQYF
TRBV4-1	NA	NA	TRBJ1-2	TGCGCCAGCAGCCAAGATCCCGTCGGCAGGGTTAACTATGGCTACACCTTC	CASSQDPVGRVNYGYTF
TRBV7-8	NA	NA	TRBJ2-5	TGTGCCAGCAGCTTAGCCCGAGGGGGGTACGGTGAGACCCAGTACTTC	CASSLARGGYGETQYF
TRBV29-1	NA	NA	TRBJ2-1	TGCAGCGTTGAAGATTCGAGACAGAGCTCCTACAATGAGCAGTTCTTC	CSVEDSRQSSYNEQFF
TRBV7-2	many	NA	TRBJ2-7	TGTGCCAGCAGCTTAGGACAGCTTGGGGAGCAGTACTTC	CASSLGQLGEQYF
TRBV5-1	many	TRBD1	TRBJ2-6	TGCGCCAGCAGCTTGGAAGGACAGGGGGCGCGGTGGTCTGGGGCCAACGTCCTGACTTTC	CASSLEGQGARWSGANVLTF
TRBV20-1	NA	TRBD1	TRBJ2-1	TGCAGTGCTAGCCCTATGGGACAGGGAAAATTCTATGAGCAGTTCTTC	CSASPMGQGKFYEQFF
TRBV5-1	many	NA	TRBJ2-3	TGCGCCAGCAGCTTGGGCGGGGAGGCAGATACGCAGTATTTT	CASSLGGEADTQYF
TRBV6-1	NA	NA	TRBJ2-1	TGTGCCAGCAGTGAAGCCCTATACAATGAGCAGTTCTTC	CASSEALYNEQFF
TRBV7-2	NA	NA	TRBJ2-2	TGTGCCAGCAGCTTAGGGAGGAGCGCGGGGTTAACCGGGGAGCTGTTTTTT	CASSLGRSAGLTGELFF
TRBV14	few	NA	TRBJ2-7	TGTGCCAGCAGCCAATCAGGTCGTAAGGTCTACGAGCAGTACTTC	CASSQSGRKVYEQYF
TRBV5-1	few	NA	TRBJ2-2	TGCGCCAGCAGCGCTCGGGGTCCCGGGAGCGGGGAGCTGTTTTTT	CASSARGPGSGELFF
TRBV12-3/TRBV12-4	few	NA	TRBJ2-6	TGTGCCAGCAGTCCTACAGGGAGATCTGGGGCCAACGTCCTGACTTTC	CASSPTGRSGANVLTF
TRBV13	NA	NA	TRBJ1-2	TGTGCCAGCAGCCTACGACATGGCTACACCTTC	CASSLRHGYTF
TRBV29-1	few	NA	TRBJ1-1	TGCAGCGTTGTTGGGCAGATAACCTCGGGCACTGAAGCTTTCTTT	CSVVGQITSGTEAFF
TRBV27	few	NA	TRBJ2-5	TGTGCCAGCAGTTTGGGGGGATGGGTCCAAGAGACCCAGTACTTC	CASSLGGWVQETQYF
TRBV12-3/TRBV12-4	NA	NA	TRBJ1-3	TGTGCCAGCACCCAAGGGTTTGGGGATGGAAACACCATATATTTT	CASTQGFGDGNTIYF
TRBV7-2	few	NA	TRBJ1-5	TGTGCCAGCAGCTTAGTCCGGCGGGAGCCCCAGCATTTT	CASSLVRREPQHF
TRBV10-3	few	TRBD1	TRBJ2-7	TGTGCCACCGCGCTGCGGGACAGGGGGATTGTCGAGCAGTACTTC	CATALRDRGIVEQYF
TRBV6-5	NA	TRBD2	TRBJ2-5	TGTGCCAGCAGACGTCCGGGGGGATGGGAGACCCAGTACTTC	CASRRPGGWETQYF
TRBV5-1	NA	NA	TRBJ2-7	TGCGCCAGCAGCTTGAACTCGGGCTACGAGCAGTACTTC	CASSLNSGYEQYF
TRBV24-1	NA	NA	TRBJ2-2	TGTGCCACCAGTGATTTCCAGGACAGCGCCGGGGAGCTGTTTTTT	CATSDFQDSAGELFF
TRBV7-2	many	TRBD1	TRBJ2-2	TGTGCCAGCAGCCGCATCCTAGGGACAGGGCTTGGCACCGGGGAGCTGTTTTTT	CASSRILGTGLGTGELFF
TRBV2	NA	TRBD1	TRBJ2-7	TGTGCCAGCAGTGTCCGGGACAGGCTTACCTACGAGCAGTACTTC	CASSVRDRLTYEQYF